This entry lists 27 T cell receptor beta chains sequenced from one sample in a study of T cells after yellow fever vaccination. Each CDR3 protein is one row after TCRdb ran MiXCR on the 5' RACE reads. In the table there are around 340,000 distinct CDR3 sequences, 9.5% to 15% of which are singletons. The specimen was CD4+ T cells sorted from PBMCs, collected 15 days after the yellow fever booster vaccination. Receptors originate from a man younger than 35 who received the YFV17D yellow fever vaccine.

This sequence joins TRBV7-9 and TRBJ1-5; D unresolved. Germline CDR1 and CDR2: SEHNR and FQNEAQ (reference sequence). This CDR3 spans 15 amino acids. V was clipped by 6 bases and J by 1 base, with 13 bases between them. The CDR3 loop is CASSRDSGSNQPQHF. In DNA, the CDR3 is TGTGCCAGCAGTCGTGACTCCGGGAGCAATCAGCCCCAGCATTTT.

The gene calls are TRBV18 and TRBJ1-1, with a possible D match to TRBD1 (6 bases). This CDR3 is built from 12 residues. The V end was cut by 6 bases, the J end by 1 base, with 6 bases between. Germline CDR1 and CDR2: KGHSH and LQKENI. CDR3 coding DNA: TGTGCCAGCTCGGGACAGAACACTGAAGCTTTCTTT. Protein product: CASSGQNTEAFF.

A few counts support this clonotype. The gene calls are TRBV2 and TRBJ1-5; perhaps TRBD1 as D (5 bases). The length of the CDR3 is 15 residues. Trimming took 4 bases from V and 9 from J, leaving 19 bases between them. Germline V gene data show CDR1 as SNHLY and CDR2 as FYNNEI. The CDR3 spells CASSAFLQVRGPQHF. The CDR3 DNA is TGTGCCAGCAGTGCATTTCTACAGGTGCGGGGGCCCCAGCATTTT.

The chain is built from TRBV29-1 and TRBJ1-2; D gene uncertain. Deletions cut 7 bases from V and 8 bases from J, with 8 bases between. CDR3 length: 9 residues. Germline CDR1 is SQVTM and CDR2 is ANQGSEA. The CDR3 reads CSAGRGYTF. Written as DNA, the CDR3 is TGCAGCGCTGGACGGGGCTACACCTTC.

The V gene is TRBV6-5, the J gene TRBJ2-2; D remains ambiguous. Germline CDR1 is MNHEY and CDR2 is SVGAGI. The CDR3 is 14 residues long. Trimming shortened V by 1 base and J by 0 bases, and 3 bases separated the two germline ends. CDR3 sequence reads: CASSYYANTGELFF. CDR3 nucleotides: TGTGCCAGCAGTTACTACGCGAACACCGGGGAGCTGTTTTTT.

This clonotype was detected only a few times. The V and J genes are TRBV20-1 and TRBJ2-1, with 12 positions matching TRBD2. Trimming cost V 1 base and J 1 base; bases outside gene matches: 5. CDR1 DFQATT and CDR2 SNEGSKA come from the germline V gene (reference sequence). This CDR3 spans 17 amino acids. The CDR3 coding sequence is TGCAGTGCTAGAGCTGTACTAGCGGGGGGTTCCTACAATGAGCAGTTCTTC. It encodes CSARAVLAGGSYNEQFF.

In DNA form, the CDR3 reads TGTGCCACCAGTGACCCGACAGGGCCAGGGGATGAGCAGTTCTTC. This codes for CATSDPTGPGDEQFF. The V gene is TRBV24-1, the J gene TRBJ2-1, with 7 bases that match TRBD1. From germline, CDR1 is KGHDR and CDR2 SFDVKD. CDR3 length: 15 residues. With 4 bases clipped from V and 8 bases from J, the junction kept 10 bases outside the gene matches.

The chain recombines TRBV27 with TRBJ2-1; 9 bases align to TRBD2. Looked up from germline, CDR1 is MNHEY and CDR2 is SMNVEV (reference sequence). The CDR3 spans 16 residues. The ends lost 3 bases at V and 7 bases at J; junction bases unmatched: 10. CDR3 residues: CASSFFSGGPGNEQFF. DNA for the CDR3: TGTGCCAGCAGTTTCTTTAGCGGGGGACCCGGGAATGAGCAGTTCTTC.

This clonotype was seen only a few times. One junction end disagrees with the germline gene, perhaps due to a read error. The rearrangement links TRBV5-1 to TRBJ2-2; D is possibly TRBD2 (5 bases). Per germline, CDR1 SGHRS and CDR2 YFSETQ. This CDR3 region has 15 residues. The CDR3 DNA sequence: TGCGCCAGCAGATTGGGAGCGGATGACACCGGGGAGCTGTTTTTT. Translation gives CASRLGADDTGELFF.

In its sample, this clonotype is medium-sized. CDR3 nucleotides: TGCGCCAGCAGCTGGAGAGGGACGCGTCAAGAGACCCAGTACTTC. This gives the protein CASSWRGTRQETQYF. The chain couples TRBV5-1 to TRBJ2-5; D is perhaps TRBD1 or TRBD2 (5 bases each). V lost 3 bases and J 2 bases, leaving 14 bases between the germline ends. Germline CDR1 reads SGHRS; CDR2 reads YFSETQ. The CDR3 contains 15 residues.

The chain recombines TRBV7-2 with TRBJ2-1, with D perhaps TRBD1 (5 bases). V was shortened by 1 base and J by 12 bases, with 13 bases between the two germline ends. Per germline, CDR1 SGHTA and CDR2 FQGNSA. This CDR3 spans 13 amino acids. The CDR3 loop reads CASSLEGRQGQFF. DNA of the CDR3: TGTGCCAGCAGCTTAGAGGGTCGGCAGGGGCAGTTCTTC.

V gene TRBV7-2 combines with J gene TRBJ2-3; possibly TRBD1 for D (6 bases). CDR1 is SGHTA, CDR2 FQGNSA, per germline. V was shortened by 4 bases and J by 0 bases, with 11 bases between the two germline ends. This CDR3 is 15 amino acids long. CDR3 protein: CASSSDRLSTDTQYF. CDR3 bases: TGTGCCAGCAGCTCCGACAGGCTAAGCACAGATACGCAGTATTTT.

This clonotype was recorded a few times. The chain recombines TRBV29-1 with TRBJ1-2; the match to TRBD1 covers 9 bases. Per the germline V gene, CDR1 is SQVTM and CDR2 is ANQGSEA. The CDR3 covers 11 residues. With V trimmed by 7 bases and J by 6 bases, 3 bases remained unmatched. The CDR3 here is CSGGQGNGYTF. CDR3 sequence (DNA): TGCAGCGGGGGACAGGGTAATGGCTACACCTTC.

This clonotype was observed a few times. The V and J genes are TRBV28 and TRBJ1-2; TRBD1 agrees at 12 bases. CDR1 and CDR2 (germline): MDHEN, SYDVKM. V lost 4 bases, J lost 3 bases, and 9 bases stayed unmatched. This CDR3 has 17 residues. The CDR3: CASSSNRDRGQYYGYTF. CDR3 DNA: TGTGCCAGCAGTTCAAACCGGGACAGGGGGCAATACTATGGCTACACCTTC.

At least ten counts were recorded for this clonotype. The genes are TRBV5-6 and TRBJ2-1; the match to TRBD2 covers 11 bases. The CDR3 is 14 residues long. V was clipped by 2 bases and J by 8 bases; unmatched bases: 3. Germline V gene data show CDR1 as SGHDT and CDR2 as YYEEEE. The CDR3 here is CASSFSGGAHEQFF. The CDR3 nucleotides read TGTGCCAGCAGCTTTAGCGGGGGGGCCCATGAGCAGTTCTTC.

The genes are TRBV20-1 and TRBJ2-3; tentative D call: TRBD2 (6 bases). Germline V lookup: CDR1 DFQATT, CDR2 SNEGSKA (reference sequence). V lost 7 bases and J lost 1, with 9 bases in between. The CDR3 sequence is 12 residues long. CDR3 nucleotide sequence: TGCAGTGGGAAGCGGGGCACAGATACGCAGTATTTT. Translating gives CSGKRGTDTQYF.

V is TRBV5-6 and J is TRBJ1-4; 7 nucleotides line up with TRBD1. The CDR3 has 14 amino acids. V lost 1 base, J lost 8 bases, and 5 bases stayed unmatched. Germline V CDR1 and CDR2: SGHDT, YYEEEE. The chain's CDR3 is CASSLKGAGEKLFF. DNA of the CDR3: TGTGCCAGCAGCTTGAAGGGGGCCGGAGAAAAACTGTTTTTT. The whole variable domain, remainder taken from reference TRBV5-6 and TRBJ1-4, is DAGVTQSPTHLIKTRGQQVTLRCSPKSGHDTVSWYQQALGQGPQFIFQYYEEEERQRGNFPDRFSGHQFPNYSSELNVNALLLGDSALYLCASSLKGAGEKLFFGSGTQLSVL.

Ten or more counts support this clonotype. V and J are TRBV12-3 or TRBV12-4 and TRBJ2-2, with a possible D match to TRBD1 (5 bases). This CDR3 has 15 amino acids. With 3 bases removed from V and 0 bases from J, the gap between germline ends came to 8 bases. This chain's CDR3 is CASSFLGPNTGELFF. CDR3 bases: TGTGCCAGCAGTTTTCTGGGGCCGAACACCGGGGAGCTGTTTTTT.

This clonotype occurred many times. This chain links TRBV5-6 with TRBJ2-3, with TRBD2 identical over 7 bases. The junction had 3 bases not matched to a gene; V was cut back by 1 base and J by 1 base. The CDR3 contains 15 residues. Germline V gene sequence: CDR1 SGHDT, CDR2 YYEEEE. For the CDR3, the DNA is TGTGCCAGCAGCTTGCTAACTAGCGGCACAGATACGCAGTATTTT. Protein: CASSLLTSGTDTQYF.

This chain connects TRBV7-9 to TRBJ1-4, with 9 bases aligning to TRBD1. CDR1 and CDR2 (germline): SEHNR, FQNEAQ (reference sequence). The CDR3 is made up of 16 amino acids. V was clipped by 0 bases and J by 4 bases; unmatched bases: 3. The DNA of the CDR3 is TGTGCCAGCAGCTTAGCTTACAGGGGGCGTAATGAAAAACTGTTTTTT. This translates into CASSLAYRGRNEKLFF. Filled out from reference TRBV7-9 and TRBJ1-4, the complete variable domain reads DTGVSQNPRHKITKRGQNVTFRCDPISEHNRLYWYRQTLGQGPEFLTYFQNEAQLEKSRLLSDRFSAERPKGSFSTLEIQRTEQGDSAMYLCASSLAYRGRNEKLFFGSGTQLSVL.

The V and J genes are TRBV12-3 or TRBV12-4 and TRBJ1-2; D is possibly TRBD1 (5 bases). Trimming stripped 2 bases from V and 4 bases from J, with 11 bases between. CDR3 size: 14 residues. This CDR3 is CASSLMEGSYGYTF. The DNA for the CDR3 is TGTGCCAGCAGTTTAATGGAGGGGAGCTATGGCTACACCTTC.

The table lists this clonotype with a few counts. The genes are TRBV19 and TRBJ2-1; the D call may be TRBD1 or TRBD2 (5 bases each). V was clipped by 6 bases and J by 5 bases, with 26 bases between them. The CDR3 runs to 18 residues. Germline CDR1 LNHDA, CDR2 SQIVND (reference sequence). The CDR3 DNA sequence: TGTGCCAGTAGGTTTGTTTCGTTTATGAGGGGACGACACAATGAGCAGTTCTTC. This translates into CASRFVSFMRGRHNEQFF.

This clonotype was seen more than once but under ten times. V is TRBV3-1 and J is TRBJ1-1; weak D call: TRBD1 (5 bases). The V gene's germline CDR1 is LGHDT and CDR2 YNNKEL (reference sequence). CDR3 length: 12 amino acids. The V and J ends lost 3 bases and 7 bases respectively, with 9 bases between them. The CDR3 reads CASSHLRGEAFF. As DNA, the CDR3 is TGTGCCAGCAGCCATCTAAGGGGTGAAGCTTTCTTT.

As regards this clonotype: Its ends do not fully match the called genes, so a read error is possible. J is TRBJ2-7 and V is TRBV2, with 8 bases lining up with TRBD1. The germline CDR1 and CDR2 sequences are SNHLY and FYNNEI. This CDR3 is built from 15 residues. The CDR3 DNA is TGTACCAGCAGTGAAATCCGGGACAGGCCCTACGAGCAGTACTTC. Amino acids: CTSSEIRDRPYEQYF.

The V and J genes are TRBV7-2 and TRBJ2-5; D might be TRBD2 (6 bases). This CDR3 is 14 amino acids long. From germline, CDR1 is SGHTA and CDR2 FQGNSA. V was shortened by 3 bases and J by 1 base, with 9 bases between the two germline ends. The CDR3 DNA follows: TGTGCCAGCAGCTTGGGACTGGTCCAAGAGACCCAGTACTTC. It specifies CASSLGLVQETQYF.

Only a few counts were recorded for this clonotype. The chain has TRBV20-1 and TRBJ2-6; D perhaps matches TRBD1 (5 bases). V was pared by 5 bases and J by 2 bases, with 10 bases between. This CDR3 contains 14 residues. CDR1 is DFQATT and CDR2 is SNEGSKA in the germline V gene (reference sequence). This chain's CDR3 is CSAAGSTGANVLTF. The CDR3 DNA is TGCAGTGCTGCAGGGTCAACTGGGGCCAACGTCCTGACTTTC.

This clonotype was detected a few times. The chain employs TRBV6-5 and TRBJ1-6, with a tentative D call TRBD1 (6 bases). Germline V lookup: CDR1 MNHEY, CDR2 SVGAGI. This CDR3 contains 13 residues. Trimming cost V 5 bases and J 9 bases, with 11 bases left between them. The CDR3 loop is CASSPRGGSPLHF. Written as DNA, the CDR3 is TGTGCCAGCAGTCCCAGGGGAGGTTCACCCCTCCACTTT.